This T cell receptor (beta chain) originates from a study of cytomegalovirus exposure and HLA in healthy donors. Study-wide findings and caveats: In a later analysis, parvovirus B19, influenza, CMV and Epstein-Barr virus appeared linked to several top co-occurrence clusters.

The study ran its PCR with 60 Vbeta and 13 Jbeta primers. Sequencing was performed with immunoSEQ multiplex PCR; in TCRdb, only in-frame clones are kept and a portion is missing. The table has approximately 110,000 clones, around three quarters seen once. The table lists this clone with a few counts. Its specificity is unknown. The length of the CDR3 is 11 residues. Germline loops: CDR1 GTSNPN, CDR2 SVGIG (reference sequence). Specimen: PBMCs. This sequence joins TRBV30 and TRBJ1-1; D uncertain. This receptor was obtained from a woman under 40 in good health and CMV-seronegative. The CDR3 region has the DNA TGTGCTCAGGTTGTGAACACTGAAGCTTTCTTT. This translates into CAQVVNTEAFF.